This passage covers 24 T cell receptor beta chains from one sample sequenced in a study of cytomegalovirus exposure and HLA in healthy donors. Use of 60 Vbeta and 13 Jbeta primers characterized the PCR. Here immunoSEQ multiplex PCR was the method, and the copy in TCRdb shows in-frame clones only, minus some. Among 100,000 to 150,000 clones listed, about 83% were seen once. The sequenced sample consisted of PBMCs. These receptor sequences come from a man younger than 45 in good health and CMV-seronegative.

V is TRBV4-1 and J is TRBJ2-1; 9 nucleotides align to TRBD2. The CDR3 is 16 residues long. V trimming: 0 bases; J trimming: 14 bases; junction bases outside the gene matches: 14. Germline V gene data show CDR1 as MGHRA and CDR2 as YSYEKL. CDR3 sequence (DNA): TGCGCCAGCAGCCAAGATGACCTAGCGGGATTACAGGGCGAGTTCTTC. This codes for CASSQDDLAGLQGEFF.

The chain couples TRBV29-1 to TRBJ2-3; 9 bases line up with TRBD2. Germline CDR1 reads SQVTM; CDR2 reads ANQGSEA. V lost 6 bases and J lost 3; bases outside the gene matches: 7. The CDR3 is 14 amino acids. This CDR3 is CSVNSGSGTDTQYF. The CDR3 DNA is TGCAGCGTAAATAGCGGGAGTGGGACAGATACGCAGTATTTT.

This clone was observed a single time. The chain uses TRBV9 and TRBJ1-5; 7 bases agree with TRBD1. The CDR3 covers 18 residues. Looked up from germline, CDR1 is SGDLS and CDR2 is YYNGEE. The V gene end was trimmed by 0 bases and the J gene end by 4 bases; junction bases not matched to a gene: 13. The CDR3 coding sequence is TGTGCCAGCAGCGTAGTGAGGGCCAGACAGGGCGGGAATCAGCCCCAGCATTTT. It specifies CASSVVRARQGGNQPQHF. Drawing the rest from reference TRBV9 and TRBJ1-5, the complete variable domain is DSGVTQTPKHLITATGQRVTLRCSPRSGDLSVYWYQQSLDQGLQFLIQYYNGEERAKGNILERFSAQQFPDLHSELNLSSLELGDSALYFCASSVVRARQGGNQPQHFGDGTRLSIL.

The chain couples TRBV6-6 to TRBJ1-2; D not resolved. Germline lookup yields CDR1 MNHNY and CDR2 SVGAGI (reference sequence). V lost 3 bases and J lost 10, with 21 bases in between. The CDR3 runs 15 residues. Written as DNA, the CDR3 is TGTGCCAGCAGTTATGTTTTACCGACTCGAGATTCCTACACCTTC. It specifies CASSYVLPTRDSYTF.

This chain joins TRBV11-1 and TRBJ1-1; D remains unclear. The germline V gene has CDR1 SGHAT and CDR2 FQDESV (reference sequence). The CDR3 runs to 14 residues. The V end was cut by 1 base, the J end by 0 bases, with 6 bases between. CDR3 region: CASSLDGVNTEAFF. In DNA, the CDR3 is TGTGCCAGCAGCTTAGACGGGGTGAACACTGAAGCTTTCTTT.

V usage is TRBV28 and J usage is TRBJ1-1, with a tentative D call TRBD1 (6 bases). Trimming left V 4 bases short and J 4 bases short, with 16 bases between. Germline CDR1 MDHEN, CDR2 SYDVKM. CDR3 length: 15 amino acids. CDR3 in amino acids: CASSSPPRGVTEAFF. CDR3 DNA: TGTGCCAGCAGTTCGCCCCCCAGGGGAGTCACTGAAGCTTTCTTT. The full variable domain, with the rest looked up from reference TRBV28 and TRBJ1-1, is DVKVTQSSRYLVKRTGEKVFLECVQDMDHENMFWYRQDPGLGLRLIYFSYDVKMKEKGDIPEGYSVSREKKERFSLILESASTNQTSMYLCASSSPPRGVTEAFFGQGTRLTVV.

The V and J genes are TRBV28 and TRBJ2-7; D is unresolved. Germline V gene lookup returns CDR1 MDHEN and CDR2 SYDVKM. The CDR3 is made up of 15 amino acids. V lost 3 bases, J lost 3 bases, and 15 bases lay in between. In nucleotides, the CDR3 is TGTGCCAGCAGTTTCCGCGGCAGACCCCTCTACGAGCAGTACTTC. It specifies CASSFRGRPLYEQYF. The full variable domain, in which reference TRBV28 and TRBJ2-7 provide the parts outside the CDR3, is DVKVTQSSRYLVKRTGEKVFLECVQDMDHENMFWYRQDPGLGLRLIYFSYDVKMKEKGDIPEGYSVSREKKERFSLILESASTNQTSMYLCASSFRGRPLYEQYFGPGTRLTVT.

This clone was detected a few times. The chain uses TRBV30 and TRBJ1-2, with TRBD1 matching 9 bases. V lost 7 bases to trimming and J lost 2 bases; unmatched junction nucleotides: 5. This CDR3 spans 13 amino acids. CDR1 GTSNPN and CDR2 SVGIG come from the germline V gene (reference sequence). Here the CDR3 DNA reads TGTGCCTTCCCACAGGGGGCAAACTATGGCTACACCTTC. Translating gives CAFPQGANYGYTF.

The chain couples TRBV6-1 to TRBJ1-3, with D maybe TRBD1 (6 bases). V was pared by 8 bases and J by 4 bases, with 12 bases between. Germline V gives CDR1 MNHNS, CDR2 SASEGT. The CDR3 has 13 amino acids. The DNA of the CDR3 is TGTGCCAGCGGCGGGGGGCAAGGAAACACCATATATTTT. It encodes CASGGGQGNTIYF.

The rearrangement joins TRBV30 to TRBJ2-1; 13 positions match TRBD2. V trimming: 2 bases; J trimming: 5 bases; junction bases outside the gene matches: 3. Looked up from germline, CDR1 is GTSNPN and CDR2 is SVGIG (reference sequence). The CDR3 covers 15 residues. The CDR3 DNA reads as TGTGCCTGGAGTCTCGGGACTAGCGGGAACAATGAGCAGTTCTTC. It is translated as CAWSLGTSGNNEQFF.

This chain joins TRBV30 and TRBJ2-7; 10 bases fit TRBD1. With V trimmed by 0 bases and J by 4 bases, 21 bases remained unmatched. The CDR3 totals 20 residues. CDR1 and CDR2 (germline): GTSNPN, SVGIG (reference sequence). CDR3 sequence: CAWSVLGPGQGKGYGYEQYF. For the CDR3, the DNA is TGTGCCTGGAGTGTACTTGGGCCGGGACAGGGGAAAGGCTACGGATACGAGCAGTACTTC.

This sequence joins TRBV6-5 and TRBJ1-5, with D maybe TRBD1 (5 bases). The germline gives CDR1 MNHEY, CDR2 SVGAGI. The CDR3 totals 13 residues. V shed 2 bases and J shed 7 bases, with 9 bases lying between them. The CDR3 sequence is CASSYGAHQPQHF. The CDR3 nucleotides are TGTGCCAGCAGTTACGGGGCACACCAGCCCCAGCATTTT.

The CDR3 DNA is TGTGCCAGCAGCCTCACAGGGGGCGCCTACAATGAGCAGTTCTTC. Encoded protein: CASSLTGGAYNEQFF. The chain links TRBV9 to TRBJ2-1; 9 nucleotides line up with TRBD1. The V segment lost 4 bases and the J segment 2 bases; nucleotides outside the gene matches: 4. CDR1 SGDLS and CDR2 YYNGEE come from the germline V gene. The length of the CDR3 is 15 residues.

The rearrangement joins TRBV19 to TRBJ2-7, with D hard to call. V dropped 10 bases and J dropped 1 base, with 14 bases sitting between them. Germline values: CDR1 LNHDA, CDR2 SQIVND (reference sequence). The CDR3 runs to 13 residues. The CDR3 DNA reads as TGTGCCACCCGGCAGTTGACATCCTACGAGCAGTACTTC. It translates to CATRQLTSYEQYF.

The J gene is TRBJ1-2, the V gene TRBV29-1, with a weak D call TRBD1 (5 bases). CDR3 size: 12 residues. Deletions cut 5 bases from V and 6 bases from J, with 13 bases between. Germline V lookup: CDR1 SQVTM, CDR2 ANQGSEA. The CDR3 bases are TGCAGCGTTCCGGACACGGCGGATGGCTACACCTTC. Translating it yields CSVPDTADGYTF.

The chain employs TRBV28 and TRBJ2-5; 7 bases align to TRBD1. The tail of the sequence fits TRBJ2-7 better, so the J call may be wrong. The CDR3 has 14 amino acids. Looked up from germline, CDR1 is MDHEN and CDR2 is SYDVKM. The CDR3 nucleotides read TGTGCCAGCCAGTCCGACAGGGATTACTACGAGCAGTACTTC. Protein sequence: CASQSDRDYYEQYF.

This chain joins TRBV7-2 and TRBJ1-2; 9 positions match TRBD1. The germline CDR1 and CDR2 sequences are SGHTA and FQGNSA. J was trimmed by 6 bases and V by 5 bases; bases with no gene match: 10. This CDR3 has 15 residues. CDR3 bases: TGTGCCAGCAGCCGAATTGAGGGACAGGGAAATGGCTACACCTTC. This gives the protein CASSRIEGQGNGYTF.

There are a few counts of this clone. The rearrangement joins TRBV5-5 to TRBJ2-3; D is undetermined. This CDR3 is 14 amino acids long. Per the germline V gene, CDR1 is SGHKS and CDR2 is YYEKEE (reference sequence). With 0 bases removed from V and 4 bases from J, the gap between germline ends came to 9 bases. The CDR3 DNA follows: TGTGCCAGCAGCTTGGTAGCAGATTCAGATACGCAGTATTTT. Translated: CASSLVADSDTQYF.

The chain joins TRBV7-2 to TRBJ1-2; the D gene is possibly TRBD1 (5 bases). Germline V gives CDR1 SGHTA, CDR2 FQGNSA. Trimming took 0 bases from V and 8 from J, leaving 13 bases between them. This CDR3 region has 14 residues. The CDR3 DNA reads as TGTGCCAGCAGCTTAGCGGGGCAGGGAACAGGCTACACCTTC. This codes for CASSLAGQGTGYTF.

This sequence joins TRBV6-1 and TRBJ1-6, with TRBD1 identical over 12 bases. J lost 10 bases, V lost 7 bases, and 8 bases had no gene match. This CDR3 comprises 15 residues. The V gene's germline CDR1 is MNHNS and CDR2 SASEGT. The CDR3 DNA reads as TGTGCCAGCAATTCGGCCGGGACAGGGGGCTCACCCCTCCACTTT. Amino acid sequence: CASNSAGTGGSPLHF.

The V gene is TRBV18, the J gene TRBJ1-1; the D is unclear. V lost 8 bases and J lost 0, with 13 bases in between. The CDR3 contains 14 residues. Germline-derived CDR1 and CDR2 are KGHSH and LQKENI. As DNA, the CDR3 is TGTGCCAGCACAAGTGGGCTAATGAACACTGAAGCTTTCTTT. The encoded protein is CASTSGLMNTEAFF.

The CDR3 loop is CASSNPGTGDSPLHF. DNA of the CDR3: TGTGCCAGCAGTAATCCCGGGACAGGGGATTCACCCCTCCACTTT. V usage is TRBV2 and J usage is TRBJ1-6; 10 bases align to TRBD1. Germline values: CDR1 SNHLY, CDR2 FYNNEI. The CDR3 extends over 15 amino acids. V shed 5 bases, J shed 8 bases, and the junction held 6 bases outside the gene matches. Together with reference TRBV2 and TRBJ1-6, the CDR3 gives the full variable domain: EPEVTQTPSHQVTQMGQEVILRCVPISNHLYFYWYRQILGQKVEFLVSFYNNEISEKSEIFDDQFSVERPDGSNFTLKIRSTKLEDSAMYFCASSNPGTGDSPLHFGNGTRLTVT.

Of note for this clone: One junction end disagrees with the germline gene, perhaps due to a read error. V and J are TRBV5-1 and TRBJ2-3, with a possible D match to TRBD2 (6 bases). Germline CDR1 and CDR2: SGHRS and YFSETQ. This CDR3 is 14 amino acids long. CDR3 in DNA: TGCACCAGCAGCTTGGACTACGGCACAGATACGCAGTATTTT. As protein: CTSSLDYGTDTQYF.

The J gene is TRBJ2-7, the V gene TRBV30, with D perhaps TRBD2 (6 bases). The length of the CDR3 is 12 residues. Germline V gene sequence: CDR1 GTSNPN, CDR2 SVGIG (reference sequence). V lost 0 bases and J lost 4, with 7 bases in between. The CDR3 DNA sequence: TGTGCCTGGAGTGTAGCGGGTTACGAGCAGTACTTC. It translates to CAWSVAGYEQYF.